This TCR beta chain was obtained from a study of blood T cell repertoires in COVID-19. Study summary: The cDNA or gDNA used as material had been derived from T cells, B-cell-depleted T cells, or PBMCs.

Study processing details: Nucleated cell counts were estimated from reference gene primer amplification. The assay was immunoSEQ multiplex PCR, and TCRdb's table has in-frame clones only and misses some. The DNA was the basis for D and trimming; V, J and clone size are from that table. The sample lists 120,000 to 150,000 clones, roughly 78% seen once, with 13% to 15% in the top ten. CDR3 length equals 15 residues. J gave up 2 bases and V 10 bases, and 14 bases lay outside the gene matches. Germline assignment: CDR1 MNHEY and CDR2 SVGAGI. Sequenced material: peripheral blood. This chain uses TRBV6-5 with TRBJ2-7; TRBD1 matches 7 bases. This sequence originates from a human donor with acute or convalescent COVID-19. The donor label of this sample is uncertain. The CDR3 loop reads CATNTLQGVTYEQYF. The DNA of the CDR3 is TGTGCCACCAATACTCTCCAGGGGGTCACCTACGAGCAGTACTTC.